These 2 T cell receptor beta chains were sequenced from one sample in a study of blood T cell repertoires in COVID-19. Clones were read by immunoSEQ multiplex PCR, and TCRdb kept only the in-frame ones, dropping some. The table records about 87,000 clones, around three quarters of them present only once. The sequenced sample consisted of peripheral blood. The source of these receptors is a woman aged 50 to 65 with acute or convalescent COVID-19.

V and J are TRBV7-9 and TRBJ1-3; TRBD1 aligns across 7 bases. Germline V gene data show CDR1 as SEHNR and CDR2 as FQNEAQ (reference sequence). The CDR3 sequence is 15 residues long. Trimming cost V 5 bases and J 4 bases; bases outside gene matches: 8. CDR3 bases: TGTGCCAGCAGCCCTCCGACAGGGTCCGGAAACACCATATATTTT. Translation gives CASSPPTGSGNTIYF.

The V and J genes are TRBV5-1 and TRBJ2-7; D uncertain. The CDR3 extends over 14 amino acids. Looked up from germline, CDR1 is SGHRS and CDR2 is YFSETQ. The germline V and J ends were trimmed by 4 bases and 0 bases, with 11 bases remaining between them. The CDR3 bases are TGCGCCAGCAGCCCTCTATCGCGCTCCTACGAGCAGTACTTC. As protein: CASSPLSRSYEQYF.